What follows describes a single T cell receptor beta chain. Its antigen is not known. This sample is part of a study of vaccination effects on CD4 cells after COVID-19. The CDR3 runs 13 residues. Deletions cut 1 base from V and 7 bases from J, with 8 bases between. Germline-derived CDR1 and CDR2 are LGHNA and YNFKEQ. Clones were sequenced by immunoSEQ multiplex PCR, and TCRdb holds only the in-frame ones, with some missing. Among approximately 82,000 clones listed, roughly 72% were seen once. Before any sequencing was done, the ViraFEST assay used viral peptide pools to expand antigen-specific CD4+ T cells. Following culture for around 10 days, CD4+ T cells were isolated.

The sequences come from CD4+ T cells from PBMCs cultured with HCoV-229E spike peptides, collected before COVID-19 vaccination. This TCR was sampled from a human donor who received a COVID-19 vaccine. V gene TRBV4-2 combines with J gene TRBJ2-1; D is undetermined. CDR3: CASSQGPLNEQFF. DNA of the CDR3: TGTGCCAGCAGCCAAGGACCCCTTAATGAGCAGTTCTTC.